The rows below give T cell receptor beta chains drawn from one sample of a study of T cell responses to AZD1222 COVID-19 vaccine. Sequencing used immunoSEQ multiplex PCR; TCRdb keeps in-frame clones, though not all of them. The sample lists 110,000 to 150,000 clones, roughly 93% occurring once. Sequenced here: peripheral blood, sampled 28 days after the second AZD1222 dose. The receptor source for this set is an adult who received the AZD1222 COVID-19 vaccine. CDR3s include the opening cysteine and the closing phenylalanine or tryptophan. A D gene is named only where the DNA matches it firmly. A clone size is listed for some rows: how often the clone was seen (once, few, many), or a class if it is expanded.

v_gene	d_gene	abundance	j_gene	CDR3nt	CDR3aa
TRBV28	.	.	TRBJ2-7	TGTGCCAGCAGTCCCCTCCTGCCGGCGTCGTTGGGCGAGCAGTACTTC	CASSPLLPASLGEQYF
TRBV7-3	TRBD2	.	TRBJ2-1	TGTGCCAGCAGCTTAAAGGCGGGAGGGCCTCCCCATGAGCAGTTCTTC	CASSLKAGGPPHEQFF
TRBV5-1	TRBD1	.	TRBJ2-5	TGCGCCAGCAGCTTGAGGGGACAGGGAGTCCAAGAGACCCAGTACTTC	CASSLRGQGVQETQYF
TRBV12-3/TRBV12-4	.	.	TRBJ2-7	TGTGCCAGCAGGGAAGGGCTGTTTCGCGAGCAGTACTTC	CASREGLFREQYF
TRBV11-3	.	.	TRBJ2-5	TGTGCCAGCAGCCCAGGGCGGCGCGGAACCAAAGAGACCCAGTACTTC	CASSPGRRGTKETQYF
TRBV10-2	.	once	TRBJ2-1	TGCGCCAGCAGTGATCTGCGCGGTCCTACGGCGCGCAATGAGCAGTTCTTC	CASSDLRGPTARNEQFF
TRBV7-9	TRBD1	few	TRBJ1-6	TGTGCCAGCAGCTCACAGGGGAGCCATTCACCCCTCCACTTT	CASSSQGSHSPLHF
TRBV4-2	TRBD2	.	TRBJ2-2	TGTGCCAGCAGCCTAGGGGGTAGCGGGAGGGCCGTCACCGGGGAGCTGTTTTTT	CASSLGGSGRAVTGELFF
TRBV19	.	.	TRBJ1-6	TGTGCCAGTAGTACCTCCGGGACTCTACTAGATTCACCCCTCCACTTT	CASSTSGTLLDSPLHF
TRBV27	.	.	TRBJ2-7	TGTGCCAGCAGTTTAGGAAGGGGAGGGGGCTACGAGCAGTACTTC	CASSLGRGGGYEQYF
TRBV6-5	.	.	TRBJ2-7	TGTGCCAGCAGTTACTCGGGCAGGGCCACGGGGGAGCAGTACTTC	CASSYSGRATGEQYF